Following are 13 T cell receptor beta chains from one sample sequenced in a study of blood T cell repertoires in COVID-19. TCRdb's table, derived via immunoSEQ multiplex PCR, lists solely in-frame clones and lacks some. The sample lists roughly 4,600 clones, roughly 88% occurring once. The sequenced sample consisted of peripheral blood. The receptors stem from a man aged 70 or older with COVID-19, enrolled during active disease.

The gene calls are TRBV5-1 and TRBJ1-4, with 8 nucleotides matching TRBD1. The CDR3 covers 14 residues. J lost 4 bases, V lost 6 bases, and 5 bases had no gene match. Germline V gene data show CDR1 as SGHRS and CDR2 as YFSETQ. This CDR3 reads CASKLTGVNEKLFF. CDR3 coding DNA: TGCGCCAGCAAGCTGACAGGGGTTAATGAAAAACTGTTTTTT.

The rearrangement joins TRBV1 to TRBJ2-7; TRBD1, the table's D call, lacks a check against the DNA. TRBV1 is an annotated pseudogene. CDR3 size: 13 residues. The DNA for the CDR3 is TGCACCAGCAGCCTGGGACAAAAGGACGAGCAGTACTTC. Its protein product is CTSSLGQKDEQYF.

The genes are TRBV10-3 and TRBJ1-1, with TRBD1 matching 7 bases. J was trimmed by 1 base and V by 2 bases; bases with no gene match: 1. Germline loops: CDR1 ENHRY, CDR2 SYGVKD. The CDR3 sequence is 14 residues long. DNA of the CDR3: TGTGCCATCAGTGAGGAGGGGGCGAACACTGAAGCTTTCTTT. It encodes CAISEEGANTEAFF.

The chain is built from TRBV5-1 and TRBJ2-2; D gene ambiguous. The CDR3 is 15 amino acids. V dropped 1 base and J dropped 0 bases, with 7 bases sitting between them. Per germline, CDR1 SGHRS and CDR2 YFSETQ. The CDR3 loop reads CASSLIHSNTGELFF. The CDR3 DNA is TGCGCCAGCAGCTTGATCCACTCGAACACCGGGGAGCTGTTTTTT. Full variable domain (rest looked up from reference TRBV5-1 and TRBJ2-2): KAGVTQTPRYLIKTRGQQVTLSCSPISGHRSVSWYQQTPGQGLQFLFEYFSETQRNKGNFPGRFSGRQFSNSRSEMNVSTLELGDSALYLCASSLIHSNTGELFFGEGSRLTVL.

The chain combines TRBV5-1 with TRBJ2-7, with a possible D match to TRBD2 (6 bases). Per germline, CDR1 SGHRS and CDR2 YFSETQ. There are 13 residues in the CDR3. V shed 4 bases and J shed 4 bases, with 12 bases lying between them. In DNA, the CDR3 is TGCGCCAGCAGCGTGGGGGGAGGATACGAGCAGTACTTC. It codes for CASSVGGGYEQYF.

This sequence joins TRBV7-2 and TRBJ2-7; 8 bases are a match to TRBD1. Germline trimming cut 6 bases from V and 4 bases from J; bases unmatched to any gene: 8. This CDR3 has 14 residues. Germline V lookup: CDR1 SGHTA, CDR2 FQGNSA. The DNA of the CDR3 is TGTGCCAGCAGTCATGCTGACAGGGGTTACGAGCAGTACTTC. It encodes CASSHADRGYEQYF.

This clone was recorded a few times. The rearrangement links TRBV5-1 to TRBJ2-6, with D unclear. Trimming removed 4 bases from V and 0 bases from J, with 11 bases in between. Germline values: CDR1 SGHRS, CDR2 YFSETQ. This CDR3 is built from 16 residues. The CDR3 sequence: CASSPGPVSGANVLTF. CDR3 coding DNA: TGCGCCAGCAGCCCAGGTCCGGTCTCTGGGGCCAACGTCCTGACTTTC.

This clone was recorded once. V gene TRBV30 combines with J gene TRBJ2-7; 7 bases are shared with TRBD2. V trimming: 7 bases; J trimming: 6 bases; junction bases outside the gene matches: 12. This CDR3 is built from 13 residues. The V gene's germline CDR1 is GTSNPN and CDR2 SVGIG (reference sequence). The CDR3 DNA reads as TGTGCCTCGGGAGCGGGAACGGGAGGCGAGCAGTACTTC. Translated: CASGAGTGGEQYF.

The V and J genes are TRBV4-1 and TRBJ1-1, with 7 positions matching TRBD1. V dropped 6 bases and J dropped 5; count of bases not matched to a gene: 3. Germline V gene lookup returns CDR1 MGHRA and CDR2 YSYEKL. The CDR3 totals 12 residues. The CDR3 sequence is CASRAGGTEAFF. The CDR3 DNA sequence: TGCGCCAGCAGGGCAGGGGGAACTGAAGCTTTCTTT.

The DNA for the CDR3 is TGTGCCAGTAGTATAAAAACAGGGGGAGGCACCGGGGAGCTGTTTTTT. Its translation: CASSIKTGGGTGELFF. J is TRBJ2-2 and V is TRBV19; 8 nucleotides align to TRBD1. CDR3 length equals 16 residues. Unmatched junction bases numbered 6, after V lost 2 bases and J lost 4 bases. Germline loops: CDR1 LNHDA, CDR2 SQIVND (reference sequence).

The genes are TRBV30 and TRBJ1-2, with D uncertain. CDR3 length equals 16 residues. Trimming stripped 4 bases from V and 4 bases from J, with 22 bases between. CDR1 and CDR2 (germline): GTSNPN, SVGIG (reference sequence). The CDR3 reads CAWIGRRPTLLYGYTF. The CDR3 coding sequence is TGTGCCTGGATCGGTCGCAGGCCTACATTGCTCTATGGCTACACCTTC.

The chain joins TRBV18 to TRBJ2-1; 8 nucleotides align to TRBD2. V shed 6 bases, J shed 7 bases, and the junction held 11 bases outside the gene matches. From germline, CDR1 is KGHSH and CDR2 LQKENI. The CDR3 totals 15 residues. The CDR3: CASSHAGGLLNEQFF. CDR3 coding DNA: TGTGCCAGCTCCCACGCGGGGGGTCTTTTGAATGAGCAGTTCTTC.

This chain connects TRBV7-9 to TRBJ1-1, with a possible D match to TRBD1 (5 bases). The CDR3 extends over 15 amino acids. Germline CDR1 SEHNR, CDR2 FQNEAQ (reference sequence). The V and J ends lost 2 bases and 3 bases respectively, with 13 bases between them. Here the CDR3 DNA reads TGTGCCAGCAGCTTACTGCTCGACAGCCACACTGAAGCTTTCTTT. Translated, it gives CASSLLLDSHTEAFF.